This TCR beta chain was profiled in a study of OX40 agonist ivuxolimab in advanced cancers. Study-wide results and caveats: Within 6 weeks, CD4+ and CD8+ blood T cells expanded clonally at 0.1 to 3.0 mg/kg. Expanded peripheral T cell antigen specificity was not determined.

The data were produced by immunoSEQ multiplex PCR, yet TCRdb's version contains in-frame clones alone and is incomplete. The repertoire has tens of thousands of clones, roughly 80% of them found once; the top ten carry 1.5% to 2.5%. A note on this clone: No antigen is known for it.

Patients had blood sampled at baseline and again on cycle 4 day 1 and cycle 7 day 1. The sequence was collected from an adult with an advanced solid tumor such as melanoma, head and neck, liver or kidney cancer. Specimen: CD4+ or CD8+ T cells sorted from blood, collected in a trial of the OX40 agonist ivuxolimab.

The CDR3 is CASSVGVASGANVLTF. The CDR3 nucleotides read TGTGCCAGCAGCGTCGGGGTCGCCTCTGGGGCCAACGTCCTGACTTTC. This rearrangement joins TRBV9 to TRBJ2-6; weak D call: TRBD2 (5 bases). The CDR3 is 16 residues long. Germline CDR1 is SGDLS and CDR2 is YYNGEE. Trimming left V 2 bases short and J 0 bases short, with 9 bases between.